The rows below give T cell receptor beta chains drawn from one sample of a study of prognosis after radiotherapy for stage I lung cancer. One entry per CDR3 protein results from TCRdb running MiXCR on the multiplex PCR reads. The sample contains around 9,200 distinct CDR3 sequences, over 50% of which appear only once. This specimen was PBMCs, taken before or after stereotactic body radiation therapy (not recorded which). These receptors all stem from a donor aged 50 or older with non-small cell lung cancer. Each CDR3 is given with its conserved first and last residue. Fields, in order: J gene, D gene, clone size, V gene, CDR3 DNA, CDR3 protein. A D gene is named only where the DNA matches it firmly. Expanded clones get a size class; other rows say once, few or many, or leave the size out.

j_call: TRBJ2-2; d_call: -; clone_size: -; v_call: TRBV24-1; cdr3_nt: TGTGCCACCAGTGACCAAACAGTGAACACCGGGGAGCTGTTTTTT; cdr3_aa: CATSDQTVNTGELFF
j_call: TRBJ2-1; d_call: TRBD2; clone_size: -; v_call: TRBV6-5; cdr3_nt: TGTGCCAGCAGTTACTCGAAAACTAGCGGGGGGAATGAGCAGTTCTTC; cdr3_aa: CASSYSKTSGGNEQFF
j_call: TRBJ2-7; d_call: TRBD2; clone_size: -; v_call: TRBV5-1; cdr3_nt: TGCGCCAGCAGCGGCCTAGCGGGAGACGAGCAGTACTTC; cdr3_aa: CASSGLAGDEQYF
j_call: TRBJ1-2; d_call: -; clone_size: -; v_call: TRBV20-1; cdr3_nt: TGCAGTGCTCTCCCCGGATCTGGGATGGACTATGGCTACACCTTC; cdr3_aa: CSALPGSGMDYGYTF
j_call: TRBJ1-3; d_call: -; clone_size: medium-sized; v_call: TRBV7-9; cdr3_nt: TGTGCCAGCAGCTTAGTTACGTCTCGCCCTGGAAACACCATATATTTT; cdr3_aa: CASSLVTSRPGNTIYF
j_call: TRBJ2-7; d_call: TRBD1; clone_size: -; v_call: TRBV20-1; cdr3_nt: TGCAGTGCTACCCGGGACAGTGCCTACGAGCAGTACTTC; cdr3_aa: CSATRDSAYEQYF
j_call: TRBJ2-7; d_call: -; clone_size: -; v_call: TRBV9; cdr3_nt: TGTGCCAGCAGTGTAGACTACTACGAGCAGTACTTC; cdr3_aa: CASSVDYYEQYF
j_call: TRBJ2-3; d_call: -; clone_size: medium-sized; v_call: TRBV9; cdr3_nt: TGTGCCAGCAGCGGGAACCAGAGCACAGATACGCAGTATTTT; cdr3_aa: CASSGNQSTDTQYF
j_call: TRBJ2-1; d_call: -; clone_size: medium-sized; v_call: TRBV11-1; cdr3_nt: TGTGCCAGCAGCGGAGGGTTCCAATCCTACAATGAGCAGTTCTTC; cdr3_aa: CASSGGFQSYNEQFF
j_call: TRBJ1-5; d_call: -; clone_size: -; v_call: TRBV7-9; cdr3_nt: TGTGCCAGCAGCTTAGGGGGAGCAGGGGCCCAGCATTTT; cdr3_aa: CASSLGGAGAQHF
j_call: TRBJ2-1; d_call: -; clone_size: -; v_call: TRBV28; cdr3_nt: TGTGCCAGCACGTTACGGAGCGGCTCCTACAATGAGCAGTTCTTC; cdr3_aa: CASTLRSGSYNEQFF
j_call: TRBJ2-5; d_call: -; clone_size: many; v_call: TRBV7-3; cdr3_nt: TGTGCCAGCAGCCCCAGGGAAGAAGAGACCCAGTACTTC; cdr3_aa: CASSPREEETQYF
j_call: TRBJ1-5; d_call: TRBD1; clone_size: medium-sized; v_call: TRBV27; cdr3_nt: TGTGCCAGCAGCCCACGGACAGGGGTGGCTCAGCCCCAGCATTTT; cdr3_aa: CASSPRTGVAQPQHF
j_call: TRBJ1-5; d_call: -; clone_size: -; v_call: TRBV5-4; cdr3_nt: TGTGCCAGCAGCTCGGCGGGAGGAGCGGAGCCCCAGCATTTT; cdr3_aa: CASSSAGGAEPQHF
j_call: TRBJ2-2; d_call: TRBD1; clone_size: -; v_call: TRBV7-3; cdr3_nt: TGTGCCAGCAGCTTAGGCGGACAGGGGGCGTACACCGGGGAGCTGTTTTTT; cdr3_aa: CASSLGGQGAYTGELFF
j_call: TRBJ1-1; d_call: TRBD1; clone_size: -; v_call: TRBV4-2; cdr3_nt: TGTGCCAGAAGCCAAGGGATGCGACAGGGGAACACTGGAGCTTTCTTT; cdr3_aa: CARSQGMRQGNTGAFF
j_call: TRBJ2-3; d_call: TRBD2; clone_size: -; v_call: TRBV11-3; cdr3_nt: TGTGCCAGCAGCTTAGATTTAGGCGGGAGAGGGGCAGATACGCAGTATTTT; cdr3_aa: CASSLDLGGRGADTQYF
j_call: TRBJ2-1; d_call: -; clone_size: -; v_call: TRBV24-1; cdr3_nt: TGTGCCACCAGTATAGGTAGCGCCAATGAGCAGTTATTC; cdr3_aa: CATSIGSANEQLF
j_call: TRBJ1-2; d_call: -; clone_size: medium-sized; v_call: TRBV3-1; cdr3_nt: TGTGCCAGCAGCCAAGACTATGGCTACACCTTC; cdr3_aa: CASSQDYGYTF
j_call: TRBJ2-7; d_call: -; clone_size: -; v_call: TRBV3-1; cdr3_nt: TGTGCCAGCAGCCAAGGGGACTCCCCACGGGAGCAGTACTTC; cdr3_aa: CASSQGDSPREQYF
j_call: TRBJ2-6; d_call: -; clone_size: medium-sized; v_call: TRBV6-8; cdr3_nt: TGTGCCAGCAATTCCGGGACGGCAAGCTCTGGGGCCAACGTCCTGACTTTC; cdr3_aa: CASNSGTASSGANVLTF
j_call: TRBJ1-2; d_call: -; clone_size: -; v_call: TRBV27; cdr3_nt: TGTGCCAGCAGTCGGGAAGGGGTATTCGGTGTCTACACCTTC; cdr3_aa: CASSREGVFGVYTF
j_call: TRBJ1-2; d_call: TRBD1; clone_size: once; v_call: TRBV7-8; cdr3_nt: TGTGCCAGCAGCCTTCGGACAGGGCTCGGCTACACCTTC; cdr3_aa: CASSLRTGLGYTF
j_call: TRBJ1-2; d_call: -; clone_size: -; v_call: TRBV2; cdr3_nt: TGTGCCAGCAGGGACGGGCGTTCAGGACTATATGGCTACACCTTC; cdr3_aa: CASRDGRSGLYGYTF
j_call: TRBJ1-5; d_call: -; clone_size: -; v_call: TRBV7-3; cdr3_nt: TGTGCCAGCAGCTTGTGGGTCAGGGGCAATCAGCCCCAGCATTTT; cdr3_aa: CASSLWVRGNQPQHF
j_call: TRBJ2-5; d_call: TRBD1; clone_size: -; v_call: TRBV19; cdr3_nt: TGTGCCAGTACTCGGGACAGGGGGCTCGGAGGCCAGTACTTC; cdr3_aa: CASTRDRGLGGQYF
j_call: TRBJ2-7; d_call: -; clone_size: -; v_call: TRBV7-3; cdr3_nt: TGTGCCAGCAGCACTTACGAGCAGTACTTC; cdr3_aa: CASSTYEQYF
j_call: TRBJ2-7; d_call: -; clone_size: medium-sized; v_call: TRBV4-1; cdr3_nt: TGCGCCAGCAGCCAAGTGGGGCTTGAGGGACACTACGAGCAGTACTTC; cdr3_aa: CASSQVGLEGHYEQYF
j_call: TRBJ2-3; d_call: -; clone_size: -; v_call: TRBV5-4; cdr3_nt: TGTGCCAGCGGTAGTCAGCCAGATACGCATTATTTT; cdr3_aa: CASGSQPDTHYF
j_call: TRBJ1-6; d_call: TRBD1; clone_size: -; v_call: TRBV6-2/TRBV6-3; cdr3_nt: TGTGCCACCACGGCTCAACACCGGGACAGGGGCTCACCCCTCCACTTT; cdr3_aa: CATTAQHRDRGSPLHF
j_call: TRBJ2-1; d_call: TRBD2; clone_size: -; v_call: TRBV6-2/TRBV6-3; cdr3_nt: TGTGCCAGCAGTTACGGTAGCGGGAGGGCCGGATACAATGAGCAGTTCTTC; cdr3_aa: CASSYGSGRAGYNEQFF
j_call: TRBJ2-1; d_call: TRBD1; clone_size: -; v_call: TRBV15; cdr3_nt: TGTGCCACCAGCACCCGACAGGGTGAGGATGAGCAGTTCTTC; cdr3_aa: CATSTRQGEDEQFF
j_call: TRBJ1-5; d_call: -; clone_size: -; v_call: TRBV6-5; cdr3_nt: TGTGCCAGCAGTTACGCTGCTGGGAGCAATCAGCCCCAGCATTTT; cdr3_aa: CASSYAAGSNQPQHF
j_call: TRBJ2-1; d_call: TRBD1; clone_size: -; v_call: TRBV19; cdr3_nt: TGTGCCAGTAGTTCTTGGGACAGTGCGCTCTACAATGAGCAGTTCTTC; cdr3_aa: CASSSWDSALYNEQFF
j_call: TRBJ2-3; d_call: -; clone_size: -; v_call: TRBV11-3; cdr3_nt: TGTGCCAGCAGCTTAAACCCAGGCACAGATACGCAGTATTTT; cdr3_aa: CASSLNPGTDTQYF
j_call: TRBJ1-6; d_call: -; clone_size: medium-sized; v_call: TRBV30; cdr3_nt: TGTGCCTGGAGGAGAGGCGGAACTAATTCACCTCTCCACTTT; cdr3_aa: CAWRRGGTNSPLHF
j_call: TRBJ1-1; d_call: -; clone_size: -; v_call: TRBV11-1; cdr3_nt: TGTGCCAGCAGCTTAACACAGGGTTCGGACACTGAAGCTTTCTTT; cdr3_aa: CASSLTQGSDTEAFF
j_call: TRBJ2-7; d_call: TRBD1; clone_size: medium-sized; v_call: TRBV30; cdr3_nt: TGTGCCTGGAGTGCGGCAGGGGGTAGGAAGTACTTC; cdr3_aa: CAWSAAGGRKYF
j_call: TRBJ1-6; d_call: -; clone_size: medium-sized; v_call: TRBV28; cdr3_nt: TGTGCCAGCAGTTACAGGGTGTCCTATAATTCACCCCTCCACTTT; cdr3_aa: CASSYRVSYNSPLHF
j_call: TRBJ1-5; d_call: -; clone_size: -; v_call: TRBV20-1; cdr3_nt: TGCAGTGCTGGCGCCCCGGCCAATCAGCCCCAGCATTTT; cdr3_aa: CSAGAPANQPQHF
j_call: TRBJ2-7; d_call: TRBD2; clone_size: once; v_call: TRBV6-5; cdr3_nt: TGTGCCAGCAGTTCGATGGGGGGGAGACGCAGCTCGAGGAACTACGAGCAGTACTTC; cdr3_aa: CASSSMGGRRSSRNYEQYF